The present T cell receptor beta chain was sequenced within a study of blood T cell repertoires in COVID-19. Looking at the study overall: The cDNA or gDNA used as material had been derived from T cells, B-cell-depleted T cells, or PBMCs.

The CDR3 loop spans 15 amino acids. V lost 3 bases and J 2 bases, leaving 14 bases between the germline ends. CDR1 and CDR2 (germline): MNHEY, SVGEGT. Only in-frame clones appear in the TCRdb table, and some are missing; sequencing was by immunoSEQ multiplex PCR. Here the sample spans approximately 180,000 clones, 70% to 90% being singletons. The sequenced sample consisted of peripheral blood. The chain links TRBV6-2 or TRBV6-3 to TRBJ2-7, with a possible D match to TRBD1 (6 bases). The clonotype was recovered from a man between 60 and 70 years old with acute or convalescent COVID-19. The CDR3 protein is CASSYLGAGPYEQYF. The DNA for the CDR3 is TGTGCCAGCAGTTATTTGGGGGCGGGCCCCTACGAGCAGTACTTC.